The present entry profiles one T cell receptor beta chain with its context. The antigen remains undetermined. The sample originates from a study of T cell responses to AZD1222 COVID-19 vaccine. TCRdb keeps only in-frame clones here, not all; method: immunoSEQ multiplex PCR. The sample contains about 75,000 clones, about nine tenths of which appear only once. The CDR3 spans 13 residues. V lost 1 base and J lost 6, with 9 bases in between. Germline V lookup: CDR1 LNHNV, CDR2 YYDKDF (reference sequence). Study outcomes and limitations: Repertoires were obtained solely post-peak T cell response.

The chain is built from TRBV15 and TRBJ1-2; possible D gene TRBD1, 5 bases. Here the sequenced sample was peripheral blood, taken 28 days after the second AZD1222 dose. This clonotype was sampled from an adult who received the AZD1222 COVID-19 vaccine. DNA for the CDR3: TGTGCCACCAGCAGAGGGGGCGGGGATGGCTACACCTTC. This codes for CATSRGGGDGYTF.